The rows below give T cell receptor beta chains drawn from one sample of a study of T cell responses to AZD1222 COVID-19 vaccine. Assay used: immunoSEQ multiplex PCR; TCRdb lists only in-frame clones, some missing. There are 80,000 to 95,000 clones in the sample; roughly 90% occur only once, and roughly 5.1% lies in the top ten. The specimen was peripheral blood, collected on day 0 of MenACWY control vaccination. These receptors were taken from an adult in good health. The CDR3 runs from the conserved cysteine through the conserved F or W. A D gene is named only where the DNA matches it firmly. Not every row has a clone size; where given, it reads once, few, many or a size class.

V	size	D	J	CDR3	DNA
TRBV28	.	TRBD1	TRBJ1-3	CASSWDRGNTIYF	TGTGCCAGCAGTTGGGACAGGGGAAACACCATATATTTT
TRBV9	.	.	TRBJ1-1	CASSAGVGQGEAFF	TGTGCCAGCAGCGCCGGAGTGGGCCAGGGGGAAGCTTTCTTT
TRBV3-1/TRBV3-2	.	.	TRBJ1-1	CASSQGGGSTEAFF	TGTGCCAGCAGCCAGGGGGGGGGAAGCACTGAAGCTTTCTTT
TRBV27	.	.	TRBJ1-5	CASSFDIGQPQHF	TGTGCCAGCAGTTTCGATATAGGGCAGCCCCAGCATTTT
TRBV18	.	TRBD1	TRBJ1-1	CASSHRDRMNTEAFF	TGTGCCAGCTCACACCGGGACAGGATGAACACTGAAGCTTTCTTT
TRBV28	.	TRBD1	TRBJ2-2	CASSFYRQGYTGELFF	TGTGCCAGCAGTTTTTATCGACAGGGGTACACCGGGGAGCTGTTTTTT
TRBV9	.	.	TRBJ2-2	CASSIQGFPNTGELFF	TGTGCCAGCAGCATTCAGGGGTTTCCGAACACCGGGGAGCTGTTTTTT
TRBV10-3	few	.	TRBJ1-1	CAIRDTVNTEAFF	TGTGCCATCAGGGACACAGTGAACACTGAAGCTTTCTTT
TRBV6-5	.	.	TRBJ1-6	CASSYSKIGNSPLHF	TGTGCCAGCAGTTACTCGAAAATTGGTAATTCACCCCTCCACTTT
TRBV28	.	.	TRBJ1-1	CASSPHPTGQLEAFF	TGTGCCAGCAGTCCCCATCCGACAGGCCAACTTGAAGCTTTCTTT
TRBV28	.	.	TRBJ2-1	CASSLKGQYNEQFF	TGTGCCAGCAGTTTAAAGGGACAATACAATGAGCAGTTCTTC
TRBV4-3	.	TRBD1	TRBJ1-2	CASSQDDGTGSIHTF	TGCGCCAGCAGCCAAGACGACGGGACAGGCTCAATACACACCTTC
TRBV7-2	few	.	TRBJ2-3	CASSLGRFPDTQYF	TGTGCCAGCAGCTTAGGCAGGTTCCCAGATACGCAGTATTTT
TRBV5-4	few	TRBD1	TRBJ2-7	CASSFKGGRGQGGEQYF	TGTGCCAGCAGCTTCAAGGGAGGACGGGGACAGGGGGGCGAGCAGTACTTC
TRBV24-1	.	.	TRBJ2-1	CATSDPHLTSYNEQFF	TGTGCCACCAGTGACCCGCATCTGACCTCCTACAATGAGCAGTTCTTC
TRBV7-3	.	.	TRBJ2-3	CASSLIGQVGDTQYF	TGTGCCAGCAGCTTAATAGGGCAGGTGGGAGATACGCAGTATTTT
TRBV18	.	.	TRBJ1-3	CASSREGRNTIYF	TGTGCCAGCTCCCGGGAGGGGAGAAACACCATATATTTT
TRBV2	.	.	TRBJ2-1	CASSPRDPSYNEQFF	TGTGCCAGCAGTCCACGGGACCCCTCCTACAATGAGCAGTTCTTC
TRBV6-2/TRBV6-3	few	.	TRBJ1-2	CASSYSSEWDYTF	TGTGCCAGCAGTTACTCCTCAGAATGGGACTACACCTTC
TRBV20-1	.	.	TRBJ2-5	CSASRGPQETQYF	TGCAGTGCTAGTAGAGGACCTCAAGAGACCCAGTACTTC
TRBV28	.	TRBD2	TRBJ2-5	CASSRTSGRGVKETQYF	TGTGCCAGCAGTCGGACTAGCGGGAGAGGGGTAAAAGAGACCCAGTACTTC
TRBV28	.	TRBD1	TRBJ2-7	CASSQGQGRYEQYF	TGTGCCAGCAGCCAGGGACAGGGTCGGTACGAGCAGTACTTC
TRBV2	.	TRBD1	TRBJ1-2	CARGGQGQVYGYTF	TGTGCCAGAGGGGGACAGGGGCAGGTCTATGGCTACACCTTC
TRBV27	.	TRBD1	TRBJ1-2	CATRKGQGALGYGYTF	TGTGCCACCAGGAAGGGACAGGGGGCGCTCGGCTATGGCTACACCTTC
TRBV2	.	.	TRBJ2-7	CASRLSRNHEQYF	TGTGCCAGTAGGTTGAGCCGCAACCACGAGCAGTACTTC
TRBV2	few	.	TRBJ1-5	CASSGLGGTTPQDF	TGTGCCAGCAGTGGGCTGGGGGGAACAACCCCTCAGGATTTT
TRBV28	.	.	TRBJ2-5	CASSDGLAETQYF	TGTGCCAGCAGCGACGGACTGGCAGAGACCCAGTACTTC
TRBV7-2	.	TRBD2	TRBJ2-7	CASSATLGDYAEQYF	TGTGCCAGCAGCGCAACTCTGGGGGACTACGCCGAGCAGTACTTC
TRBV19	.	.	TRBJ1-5	CASRDSSNQPQHF	TGTGCCAGTAGAGACAGCTCCAATCAGCCCCAGCATTTT
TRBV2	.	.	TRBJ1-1	CASKGFRNTEAFF	TGTGCCAGCAAGGGTTTTCGGAACACTGAAGCTTTCTTT
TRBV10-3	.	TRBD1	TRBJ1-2	CANSDRVYGYTF	TGTGCCAACTCGGACAGGGTCTATGGCTACACCTTC
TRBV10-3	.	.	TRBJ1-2	CAISESDLGGYTF	TGTGCCATCAGTGAGTCTGACCTGGGAGGCTACACCTTC
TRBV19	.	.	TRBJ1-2	CASSISGEDGYGYTF	TGTGCCAGTAGTATTTCCGGCGAGGATGGCTATGGCTACACCTTC
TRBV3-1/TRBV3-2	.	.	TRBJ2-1	CASRQIIQGGRNNEQFF	TGTGCCAGCAGGCAAATAATCCAGGGGGGCCGTAACAATGAGCAGTTCTTC
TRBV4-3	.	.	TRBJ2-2	CASSQPKTGTLPGELFF	TGCGCCAGCAGCCAACCAAAAACCGGGACCCTCCCCGGGGAGCTGTTTTTT
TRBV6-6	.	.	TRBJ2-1	CASSFWGPDNEQFF	TGTGCCAGCAGTTTCTGGGGACCCGACAATGAGCAGTTCTTC
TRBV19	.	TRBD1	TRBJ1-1	CASSIPRQGVNTEAFF	TGTGCCAGTAGTATCCCCCGACAGGGGGTGAACACTGAAGCTTTCTTT
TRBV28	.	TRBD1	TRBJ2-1	CASSQMRQGQFF	TGTGCCAGCAGCCAGATGAGACAGGGGCAGTTCTTC
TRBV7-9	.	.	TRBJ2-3	CASSPEDSLYGTDTQYF	TGTGCCAGCAGCCCCGAGGACTCTCTTTACGGCACAGATACGCAGTATTTT
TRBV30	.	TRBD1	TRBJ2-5	CALVGGPGQGVGTQYF	TGTGCCCTGGTCGGGGGGCCAGGACAGGGGGTTGGGACCCAGTACTTC
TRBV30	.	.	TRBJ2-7	CAWSGSGYEQYF	TGTGCCTGGAGCGGGAGTGGTTACGAGCAGTACTTC
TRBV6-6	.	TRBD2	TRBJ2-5	CASSYASGTKTQYF	TGTGCCAGCAGTTACGCTAGCGGGACAAAAACCCAGTACTTC
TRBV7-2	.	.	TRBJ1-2	CASSIPNGGYTF	TGTGCCAGCAGCATTCCTAATGGCGGCTACACCTTC
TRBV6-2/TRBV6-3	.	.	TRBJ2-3	CASSSSQGSDTQYF	TGTGCCAGCAGTTCCAGTCAGGGTTCAGATACGCAGTATTTT
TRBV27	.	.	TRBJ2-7	CASRSISGTRSLF	TGTGCCAGCAGGTCTATATCCGGGACACGATCCCTCTTC
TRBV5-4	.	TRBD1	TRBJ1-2	CASSPPDRGAFDGYTF	TGTGCCAGCAGCCCCCCGGACAGGGGAGCGTTCGATGGCTACACCTTC
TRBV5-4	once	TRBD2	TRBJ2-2	CASSSITSGRSTGELFF	TGTGCCAGCAGCTCCATCACTAGCGGGAGGAGCACCGGGGAGCTGTTTTTT
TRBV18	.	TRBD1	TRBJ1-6	CASSPLGQGDNSPLHF	TGTGCCAGCTCACCATTGGGACAGGGGGATAATTCACCCCTCCACTTT
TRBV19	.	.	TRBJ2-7	CASSIEQGTRYEQYF	TGTGCCAGTAGTATAGAGCAGGGGACACGCTACGAGCAGTACTTC
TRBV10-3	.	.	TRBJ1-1	CAISDRVLKGDTEAFF	TGTGCCATCAGTGACCGGGTGCTTAAGGGGGACACTGAAGCTTTCTTT
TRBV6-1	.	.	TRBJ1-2	CASREGDTSNYGYTF	TGTGCCAGCAGAGAAGGGGACACCTCTAACTATGGCTACACCTTC
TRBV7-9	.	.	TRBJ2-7	CASSLDGRSYEQYF	TGTGCCAGCAGCTTAGACGGACGGTCCTACGAGCAGTACTTC
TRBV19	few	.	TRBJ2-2	CASSIRRTGELFF	TGTGCCAGTAGTATCAGGAGGACCGGGGAGCTGTTTTTT
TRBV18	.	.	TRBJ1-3	CASSPPSRTRGNTIYF	TGTGCCAGCTCACCACCGAGCCGCACGCGGGGAAACACCATATATTTT
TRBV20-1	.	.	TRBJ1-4	CSASPGTLNEKLFF	TGCAGTGCTAGTCCCGGGACCTTAAATGAAAAACTGTTTTTT